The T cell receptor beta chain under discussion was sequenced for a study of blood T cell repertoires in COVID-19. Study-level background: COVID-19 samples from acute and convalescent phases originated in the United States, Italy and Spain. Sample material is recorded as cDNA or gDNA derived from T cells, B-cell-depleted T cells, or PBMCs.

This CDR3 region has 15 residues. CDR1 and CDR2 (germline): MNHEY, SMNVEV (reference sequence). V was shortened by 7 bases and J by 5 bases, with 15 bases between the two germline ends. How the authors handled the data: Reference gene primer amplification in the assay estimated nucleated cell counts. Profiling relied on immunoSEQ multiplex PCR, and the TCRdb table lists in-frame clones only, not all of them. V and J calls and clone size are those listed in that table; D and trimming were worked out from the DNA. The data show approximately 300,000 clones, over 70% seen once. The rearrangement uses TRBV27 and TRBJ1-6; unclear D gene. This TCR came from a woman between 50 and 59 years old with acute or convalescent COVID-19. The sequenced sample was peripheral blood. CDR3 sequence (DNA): TGTGCCAGCAAAGGCGGGTGGGGAAATAATTCACCCCTCCACTTT. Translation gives CASKGGWGNNSPLHF.